Presented here are 20 T cell receptor beta chains from one specimen sequenced in a study of blood T cells in healthy people across ages. Combining a sample-barcoded 5' primer with a J-beta primer mix, a second PCR ran for roughly 7 to 12 cycles. TCRdb re-called the 5' RACE reads through MiXCR, storing one row per CDR3 protein. The sample carries about 2 million distinct CDR3 sequences, 40% to 55% recorded once. The source material was blood. These receptor sequences come from a woman aged 40 to 50 in good health.

This sequence joins TRBV28 and TRBJ2-4; weak D call: TRBD2 (6 bases). Germline CDR1 MDHEN, CDR2 SYDVKM. Deletions cut 2 bases from V and 13 bases from J, with 21 bases between. This CDR3 is built from 15 residues. The CDR3 loop is CASSLIQGGVGEQYF. In nucleotides, the CDR3 is TGTGCCAGCAGTTTAATCCAAGGCGGGGTTGGAGAGCAGTACTTC.

The chain carries TRBV7-9 and TRBJ2-1, with 7 bases aligning to TRBD1. Trimming removed 5 bases from V and 3 bases from J; junction bases left unmatched: 10. CDR1 is SEHNR, CDR2 FQNEAQ, per germline (reference sequence). The CDR3 is 16 amino acids. The CDR3 is CASSGKGAKDYNEQFF. CDR3 bases: TGTGCCAGCAGCGGTAAGGGGGCTAAGGACTACAATGAGCAGTTCTTC. The whole variable domain, filled in from reference TRBV7-9 and TRBJ2-1, reads DTGVSQNPRHKITKRGQNVTFRCDPISEHNRLYWYRQTLGQGPEFLTYFQNEAQLEKSRLLSDRFSAERPKGSFSTLEIQRTEQGDSAMYLCASSGKGAKDYNEQFFGPGTRLTVL.

The gene calls are TRBV10-3 and TRBJ2-7, with 8 bases lining up with TRBD1. The CDR3 contains 16 residues. The ends lost 1 base at V and 7 bases at J; junction bases unmatched: 12. The germline CDR1 and CDR2 sequences are ENHRY and SYGVKD. CDR3 bases: TGTGCCATCAGTGAGTGGGGGACAGGTTTGGACAATGAGCAGTACTTC. Protein sequence: CAISEWGTGLDNEQYF.

The sample holds a few counts of this clonotype. V gene TRBV15 combines with J gene TRBJ2-3; unclear D gene. This CDR3 is built from 14 residues. Germline V gives CDR1 LNHNV, CDR2 YYDKDF (reference sequence). The ends were cut back, 7 bases at V and 2 bases at J, with 13 bases in the middle. The CDR3 sequence: CATKVGSATDTQYF. The CDR3 nucleotides read TGTGCCACCAAGGTCGGCTCTGCCACAGATACGCAGTATTTT.

There are a few counts of this clonotype. The chain links TRBV6-2 or TRBV6-3 to TRBJ2-7, with D perhaps TRBD1 (6 bases). This CDR3 comprises 12 residues. The germline gives CDR1 MNHEY, CDR2 SVGEGT. The V end was cut by 5 bases, the J end by 6 bases, with 11 bases between. In DNA, the CDR3 is TGTGCCAGCAGTGAGGCAGGGGCCGAGCAGTACTTC. The encoded protein is CASSEAGAEQYF.

The chain uses TRBV7-2 and TRBJ1-4, with TRBD1 matching 7 bases. The J segment lost 9 bases and the V segment lost 1 base, leaving 11 bases of the junction unmatched. The germline V gene encodes CDR1 SGHTA and CDR2 FQGNSA. This CDR3 has 16 amino acids. Here the CDR3 reads CASSLDTTGTAKKLFF. DNA for the CDR3: TGTGCCAGCAGCTTAGACACAACCGGGACAGCCAAAAAACTGTTTTTT.

The gene calls are TRBV4-3 and TRBJ1-4; TRBD1 agrees at 8 bases. Germline values: CDR1 LGHNA, CDR2 YSLEER. CDR3 size: 16 residues. V lost 7 bases to trimming and J lost 6 bases; unmatched junction nucleotides: 13. The CDR3 nucleotides read TGCGCCAGCACCCGGACAGGGTCGGGAACGGATGAAAAACTGTTTTTT. Translating gives CASTRTGSGTDEKLFF.

The sample holds a few counts of this clonotype. The V and J genes are TRBV12-3 or TRBV12-4 and TRBJ2-5; 10 nucleotides line up with TRBD2. This CDR3 contains 16 residues. J lost 6 bases, V lost 2 bases, and 9 bases had no gene match. The CDR3 DNA sequence: TGTGCCAGCAGTTTAAGGTCTAGCGGGGGCCCCAAGACCCAGTACTTC. Translation gives CASSLRSSGGPKTQYF.

This clonotype was recorded a few times. The gene calls are TRBV27 and TRBJ2-1; weak D call: TRBD1 (5 bases). This CDR3 contains 15 residues. Germline V lookup: CDR1 MNHEY, CDR2 SMNVEV (reference sequence). With 5 bases removed from V and 1 base from J, the gap between germline ends came to 12 bases. CDR3 sequence reads: CASSSDRQSYNEQFF. CDR3 nucleotides: TGTGCCAGCAGTAGCGACAGACAATCCTACAATGAGCAGTTCTTC.

The chain employs TRBV29-1 and TRBJ1-4; possible D gene TRBD1, 6 bases. The germline gives CDR1 SQVTM, CDR2 ANQGSEA. Trimming removed 3 bases from V and 7 bases from J, with 18 bases in between. This CDR3 is built from 15 residues. CDR3 in amino acids: CSVDAETGGSEKLFF. Here the CDR3 DNA reads TGCAGCGTTGATGCCGAGACAGGTGGGAGTGAAAAACTGTTTTTT.

Concerning this clonotype itself: One junction end disagrees with the germline gene, perhaps due to a read error. The J gene is TRBJ2-1, the V gene TRBV7-2; D is unclear. The germline V gene has CDR1 SGHTA and CDR2 FQGNSA. The CDR3 sequence is 14 residues long. The CDR3 loop reads CASSLVGSSNEQFF. The CDR3 nucleotides are TGTGCCAGCAGCTTAGTAGGATCCTCCAATGAGCAGTTCTTC.

The J gene is TRBJ1-2, the V gene TRBV6-5; 9 nucleotides match TRBD1. The CDR3 length is 14 residues. CDR1 and CDR2 from the germline V gene are MNHEY and SVGAGI. V was clipped by 2 bases and J by 5 bases; unmatched bases: 3. CDR3 sequence reads: CASSYGTGRYGYTF. In DNA form, the CDR3 reads TGTGCCAGCAGTTACGGGACAGGGAGGTATGGCTACACCTTC.

This rearrangement joins TRBV29-1 to TRBJ2-1; D remains ambiguous. Germline CDR1 is SQVTM and CDR2 is ANQGSEA. V was pared by 2 bases and J by 5 bases, with 16 bases between. The CDR3 is made up of 15 amino acids. The CDR3 nucleotides read TGCAGCGTTGAATTCCCCAGCAGACCAAACAATGAGCAGTTCTTC. It specifies CSVEFPSRPNNEQFF.

The chain is built from TRBV9 and TRBJ2-1, with D perhaps matching TRBD1 or TRBD2 (7 bases each). The CDR3 is 16 amino acids. V was trimmed by 4 bases and J by 0 bases, leaving 14 bases between them. Germline lookup yields CDR1 SGDLS and CDR2 YYNGEE. CDR3: CASSPGGESSYNEQFF. CDR3 in DNA: TGTGCCAGCAGCCCAGGGGGGGAGAGCTCCTACAATGAGCAGTTCTTC.

V gene TRBV6-6 combines with J gene TRBJ2-3; possibly TRBD1 for D (6 bases). V lost 7 bases and J lost 0, with 17 bases in between. The CDR3 is made up of 16 amino acids. CDR1 and CDR2 from the germline V gene are MNHNY and SVGAGI (reference sequence). The CDR3 reads CASNTGSRYSTDTQYF. As DNA, the CDR3 is TGTGCCAGCAACACAGGGTCCCGATATAGCACAGATACGCAGTATTTT.

This clonotype was seen more than once but under ten times. This CDR3 reads CSVLGQGVRSDTQYF. Here the CDR3 DNA reads TGCAGCGTTCTGGGACAGGGGGTCAGATCAGATACGCAGTATTTT. V usage is TRBV29-1 and J usage is TRBJ2-3, with TRBD1 matching over 11 bases. The CDR3 consists of 15 residues. With V trimmed by 5 bases and J by 4 bases, 8 bases remained unmatched. Germline lookup yields CDR1 SQVTM and CDR2 ANQGSEA.

The sample holds many counts of this clonotype. The CDR3 spells CASSLVPDTQYF. In DNA, the CDR3 is TGTGCCAGCAGCTTAGTCCCAGATACGCAGTATTTT. The chain links TRBV7-2 to TRBJ2-3; D is uncertain. This CDR3 is built from 12 residues. The germline V gene has CDR1 SGHTA and CDR2 FQGNSA. The germline V and J ends were trimmed by 1 base and 4 bases, with 3 bases remaining between them.

The chain combines TRBV28 with TRBJ2-3, with D possibly TRBD1 on 5 matching bases. The CDR3 is 13 amino acids. Trimming took 1 base from V and 9 from J, leaving 11 bases between them. Germline CDR1 MDHEN, CDR2 SYDVKM. The CDR3 sequence is CASSLSGNYTQYF. The CDR3 nucleotides are TGTGCCAGCAGTTTATCAGGGAACTACACGCAGTATTTT.

V usage is TRBV6-5 and J usage is TRBJ2-5; 9 bases fit TRBD2. This CDR3 comprises 16 residues. After removal of 2 bases from V and 1 base from J, the junction contained 5 bases not matched to a gene. The germline gives CDR1 MNHEY, CDR2 SVGAGI. CDR3 nucleotides: TGTGCCAGCAGTTACGATGCTAGCGGGGCCCAAGAGACCCAGTACTTC. It translates to CASSYDASGAQETQYF.

The chain carries TRBV6-5 and TRBJ1-1, with 8 bases aligning to TRBD1. Germline V lookup: CDR1 MNHEY, CDR2 SVGAGI. Unmatched junction bases numbered 6, after V lost 6 bases and J lost 6 bases. This CDR3 comprises 13 residues. CDR3 DNA sequence: TGTGCCAGCAGACAAGACAGGGGACCTGAAGCTTTCTTT. Protein sequence: CASRQDRGPEAFF.